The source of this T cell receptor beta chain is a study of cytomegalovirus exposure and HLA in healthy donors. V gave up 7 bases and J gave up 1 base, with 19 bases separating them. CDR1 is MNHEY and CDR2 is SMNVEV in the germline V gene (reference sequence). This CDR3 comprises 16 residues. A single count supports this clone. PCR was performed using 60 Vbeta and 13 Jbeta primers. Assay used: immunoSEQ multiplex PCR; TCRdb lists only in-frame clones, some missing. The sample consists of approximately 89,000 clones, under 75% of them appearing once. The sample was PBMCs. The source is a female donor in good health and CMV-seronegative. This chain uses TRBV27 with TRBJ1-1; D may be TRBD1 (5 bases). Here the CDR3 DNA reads TGTGCCAGCAACGTAGTGGGGCCACAGTCGAACACTGAAGCTTTCTTT. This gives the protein CASNVVGPQSNTEAFF.